This T cell receptor (beta chain) was sequenced in a study of glioma-infiltrating T cells. The wider study: Glioma patients had dexamethasone for six or fewer days before surgery.

Using RNA template, CDR3s of TCR alpha and beta were amplified with iRepertoire arm-PCR. TCRdb recomputed calls from the multiplex PCR reads with MiXCR, one row per CDR3 protein. The sample lists more than 300,000 distinct CDR3 sequences, 41% occurring once. About this clonotype itself: The antigen is undetermined. This may be a read error, as it is one base from a much larger clone.

Findings of the study overall: Signature shared blood CDR3 motifs were enriched in low-divergence and depleted in high-divergence patients.

The CDR3 loop spans 13 amino acids. CDR1 and CDR2 from the germline V gene are DFQATT and SNEGSKA (reference sequence). This receptor was obtained from a human donor with low-grade glioma or glioblastoma, undergoing nonglioma brain surgery, or in good health (not recorded which). The chain has TRBV20-1 and TRBJ2-7, with a tentative D call TRBD2 (5 bases). Sequenced input: glioma tissue, nonneoplastic brain tissue, or PBMCs (not recorded which). This chain's CDR3 is CGARSGFAYEQYF. The CDR3 region has the DNA TGCGGTGCTAGATCGGGATTTGCCTACGAGCAGTACTTC.